This T cell receptor beta chain was obtained from a study of metastatic and nonmetastatic thyroid tumors. For the study at large: From malignant and benign thyroid patients, repertoires in blood and in tumor or nodule tissue were compared. General observations from the study: Within blood and tumor, benign nodules reportedly had significantly lower TCR beta diversity than malignant thyroid tumors did.

Source study methods: Clinicopathological groups of papillary thyroid cancer showed CDR3 differences that were used to build a distant-metastasis classifier. TCRdb re-called the PCR reads through MiXCR. The authors' filters were not applied to this entry. The sample includes just under 20,000 clones, about 20% seen only once; the top ten take roughly 8.2%. The CDR3 runs to 12 residues. The V gene lost 5 bases and the J gene lost 7 bases, with 11 bases spanning the gap. Germline CDR1 reads SNHLY; CDR2 reads FYNNEI. Notes on this clone: Antigen: not known.

Treatment of any kind had been given to no patient before thyroid surgery. V gene TRBV2 combines with J gene TRBJ1-2, with a weak D call TRBD1 (6 bases). The TCR originated in a female donor with papillary thyroid cancer or a benign thyroid nodule (not recorded which). Some clones in this sample may be carry-over from other donors' samples. The sample comprised adjacent normal tissue. CDR3: CASSTGSAGYTF. DNA for the CDR3: TGTGCCAGCAGTACAGGGTCGGCTGGCTACACCTTC.